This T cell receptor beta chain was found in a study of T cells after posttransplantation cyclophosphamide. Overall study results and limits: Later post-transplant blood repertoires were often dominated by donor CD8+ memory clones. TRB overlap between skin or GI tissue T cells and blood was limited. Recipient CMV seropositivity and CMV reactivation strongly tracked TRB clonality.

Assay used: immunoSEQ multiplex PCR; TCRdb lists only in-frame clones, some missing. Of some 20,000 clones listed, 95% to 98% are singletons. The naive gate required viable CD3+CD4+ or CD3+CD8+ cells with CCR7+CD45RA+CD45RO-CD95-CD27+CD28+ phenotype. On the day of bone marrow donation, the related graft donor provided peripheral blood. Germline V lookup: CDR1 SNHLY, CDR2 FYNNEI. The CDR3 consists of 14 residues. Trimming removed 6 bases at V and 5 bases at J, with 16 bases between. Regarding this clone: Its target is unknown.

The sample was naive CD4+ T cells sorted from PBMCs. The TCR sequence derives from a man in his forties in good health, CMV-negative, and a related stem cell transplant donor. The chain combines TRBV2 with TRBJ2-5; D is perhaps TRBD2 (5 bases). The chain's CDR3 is CASRGLALGETQYF. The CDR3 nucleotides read TGTGCCAGCAGAGGACTCGCCTTGGGGGAGACCCAGTACTTC.